This record concerns one T cell receptor (beta chain) sequence. Its cognate antigen is unknown. The data stem from a study of blood T cells in healthy people across ages. The second PCR ran roughly 7 to 12 cycles with a sample-barcoded 5' primer and J-beta primers. TCRdb reanalysed the 5' RACE reads using MiXCR and keeps one entry per CDR3 protein. The data contain hundreds of thousands of distinct CDR3 sequences, less than 25% of them seen just once; the ten biggest clones take up around 10%. The CDR3 is 11 residues long. The junction had 10 bases not matched to a gene; V was cut back by 7 bases and J by 13 bases. The germline V gene encodes CDR1 SQVTM and CDR2 ANQGSEA. Whole-study results and caveats: PBMCs went unsorted, and a conclusive naive versus antigen-experienced comparison was therefore prevented. Greater diversity and more naive CD4+ cells were seen in long-lived donors than in aged donors.

This sample also belongs to another study, concerning T cells of mothers and their children. Per that study: A few healthy Caucasian mothers, along with their six children, were the donors. In each mother, TCR beta CDR3 reads exceeded 8.5 million; in each child, they numbered approximately 3 million.

The receptor was derived from a boy younger than 18 in good health. The rearrangement uses TRBV29-1 and TRBJ1-5; the match to TRBD1 covers 7 bases. Sequencing input: blood. The CDR3 sequence: CSGTWTGEQHF. CDR3 coding DNA: TGCAGCGGGACTTGGACAGGTGAGCAGCATTTT.